Shown below are 22 T cell receptor beta chains from a single sample sequenced in a study of blood T cells in healthy people across ages. Alongside a J-beta primer mix, a sample-barcoded 5' primer served in a second PCR lasting roughly 7 to 11 cycles. Using its own MiXCR run on the 5' RACE reads, TCRdb lists one record per CDR3 protein. Of 850,000 to 1,300,000 distinct CDR3 sequences in the sample, 40% to 50% were seen once. Sample: blood. The receptors originated from a woman aged 60-75 years in good health.

In the case of this clonotype: With a much larger clone just one base away, this may be a read error. The genes are TRBV29-1 and TRBJ2-1; tentatively, D is TRBD1 (6 bases). Near its end, the DNA agrees better with TRBJ2-7, so the J call may be wrong. Per germline, CDR1 SQVTM and CDR2 ANQGSEA. This CDR3 contains 13 residues. CDR3 amino acids: CSVGTSSYNEQYF. The CDR3 DNA follows: TGCAGCGTGGGGACATCCTCCTACAATGAGCAGTACTTC.

The gene calls are TRBV6-1 and TRBJ2-1, with TRBD2 matching 14 bases. The end of the DNA aligns better with TRBJ2-7, so the J call may be wrong. Germline V lookup: CDR1 MNHNS, CDR2 SASEGT. The length of the CDR3 is 15 residues. This CDR3 is CASIGTSGGYNEQYF. The DNA of the CDR3 is TGTGCCAGCATCGGGACTAGCGGGGGCTACAATGAGCAGTACTTC.

The V call is TRBV6-2 or TRBV6-3, the J call TRBJ2-4; D not resolved. TRBJ2-5 matches the DNA end more closely, so the J call is doubtful. The V gene's germline CDR1 is MNHEY and CDR2 SVGEGT. This CDR3 contains 13 residues. The CDR3 DNA reads as TGTGCCAGCAGTTACCTGACTGGAGAGACCCAGTACTTC. Translated: CASSYLTGETQYF.

V and J are TRBV3-1 and TRBJ2-3; TRBD1 is a possible D gene (5 bases). CDR1 is LGHDT, CDR2 YNNKEL, per germline (reference sequence). V lost 5 bases, J lost 2 bases, and 14 bases lay in between. The CDR3 is made up of 15 amino acids. CDR3 DNA sequence: TGTGCCAGCAGCATAACAGGTTATCTCACAGATACGCAGTATTTT. This gives the protein CASSITGYLTDTQYF.

This clonotype was found a few times. This chain links TRBV20-1 with TRBJ2-7; tentative D call: TRBD2 (5 bases). Germline-derived CDR1 and CDR2 are DFQATT and SNEGSKA (reference sequence). Trimming pared 6 bases from V and 2 bases from J, leaving 17 bases between. The CDR3 runs to 14 residues. The CDR3 DNA reads as TGCAGTGCCGGCGGGTCCTCGTTACCCTACGAGCAGTACTTC. Translating it yields CSAGGSSLPYEQYF.

This clonotype was seen only a few times. The chain joins TRBV7-9 to TRBJ1-4; D ambiguous. Per germline, CDR1 SEHNR and CDR2 FQNEAQ (reference sequence). V lost 1 base and J lost 0, with 6 bases in between. The CDR3 spans 15 residues. CDR3 coding DNA: TGTGCCAGCAGCTTAGAAGGAACAACTAATGAAAAACTGTTTTTT. Its protein product is CASSLEGTTNEKLFF.

In this sample, this clonotype turned up many times. V gene TRBV20-1 combines with J gene TRBJ2-7; TRBD2 might be the D (6 bases). In germline, CDR1 is DFQATT, CDR2 SNEGSKA (reference sequence). Trimming shortened V by 6 bases and J by 0 bases, and 9 bases separated the two germline ends. The CDR3 loop spans 12 amino acids. The CDR3, as DNA: TGCAGTGCACGGGACTTCTCCTACGAGCAGTACTTC. Translating gives CSARDFSYEQYF.

This clonotype was seen only a few times. This chain links TRBV20-1 with TRBJ2-4; 11 nucleotides line up with TRBD2. The germline gives CDR1 DFQATT, CDR2 SNEGSKA (reference sequence). This CDR3 is 15 amino acids long. J gave up 8 bases and V 6 bases, and 12 bases lay outside the gene matches. The CDR3 DNA is TGCAGTGCGCGAGGACTAGCGGGCTTTTTGGACATTCAGTACTTC. This sequence encodes CSARGLAGFLDIQYF.

Only a few counts were recorded for this clonotype. The rearrangement joins TRBV29-1 to TRBJ2-1, with 10 bases lining up with TRBD2. Germline lookup yields CDR1 SQVTM and CDR2 ANQGSEA. The CDR3 has 17 amino acids. J was trimmed by 8 bases and V by 3 bases; bases with no gene match: 16. The CDR3 bases are TGCAGCGTTGATGCGGGACTAGCGAAACCCCTTAGGTATGAGCAGTTCTTC. Encoded protein: CSVDAGLAKPLRYEQFF.

The rearrangement joins TRBV20-1 to TRBJ2-5; 9 nucleotides align to TRBD1. This CDR3 is 12 amino acids long. CDR1 and CDR2 (germline): DFQATT, SNEGSKA (reference sequence). V lost 6 bases, J lost 7 bases, and 6 bases stayed unmatched. This CDR3 reads CSANGQGRTQYF. The CDR3, as DNA: TGCAGTGCAAACGGACAGGGGAGGACCCAGTACTTC.

The chain employs TRBV27 and TRBJ2-2; D unresolved. CDR3 length equals 14 residues. The germline V gene encodes CDR1 MNHEY and CDR2 SMNVEV (reference sequence). V was clipped by 2 bases and J by 0 bases, with 4 bases between them. The CDR3 here is CASSLRANTGELFF. For the CDR3, the DNA is TGTGCCAGCAGTTTAAGGGCGAACACCGGGGAGCTGTTTTTT.

This clonotype was counted only a few times. The rearrangement links TRBV29-1 to TRBJ2-1, with D perhaps matching TRBD2 (7 bases). The CDR3 extends over 14 amino acids. The V end was cut by 4 bases, the J end by 6 bases, with 16 bases between. Germline assignment: CDR1 SQVTM and CDR2 ANQGSEA. DNA for the CDR3: TGCAGCGTTGCGGGGGGCGAGTCGTCCAATGAGCAGTTCTTC. It codes for CSVAGGESSNEQFF.

The gene calls are TRBV7-9 and TRBJ2-2, with 7 bases identical to TRBD1. Germline V gene lookup returns CDR1 SEHNR and CDR2 FQNEAQ (reference sequence). This CDR3 is built from 17 residues. V lost 3 bases and J lost 1; bases outside the gene matches: 8. The CDR3 DNA follows: TGTGCCAGCAGCTTCGATCCGACAGGGATGAACACCGGGGAGCTGTTTTTT. Translated: CASSFDPTGMNTGELFF.

The chain has TRBV25-1 and TRBJ2-3; tentatively, D is TRBD2 (5 bases). The CDR3 is 15 amino acids. CDR1 and CDR2 (germline): MGHDK, SYGVNS. V dropped 1 base and J dropped 2 bases, with 10 bases sitting between them. The CDR3 DNA reads as TGTGCCAGCAGTGAATTGGAGGACCTCACAGATACGCAGTATTTT. Translating gives CASSELEDLTDTQYF.

This clonotype was picked up a small number of times. The chain is built from TRBV7-2 and TRBJ2-1, with 14 bases lining up with TRBD2. After removal of 6 bases from V and 4 bases from J, the junction contained 5 bases not matched to a gene. This CDR3 contains 16 residues. Germline CDR1 is SGHTA and CDR2 is FQGNSA. This CDR3 reads CASSYRTSGGYNEQFF. The CDR3, as DNA: TGTGCCAGCAGTTATAGGACTAGCGGGGGGTACAATGAGCAGTTCTTC.

In its sample, this clonotype was seen a few times. The rearrangement joins TRBV12-3 or TRBV12-4 to TRBJ2-5; D is unresolved. V shed 6 bases and J shed 3 bases, with 17 bases lying between them. This CDR3 comprises 15 residues. In nucleotides, the CDR3 is TGTGCCAGCAGCATTACTCCACTGAACAAAGAGACCCAGTACTTC. Translated, it gives CASSITPLNKETQYF.

This clonotype was seen a single time. The V call is TRBV4-1, the J call TRBJ1-1; 10 nucleotides align to TRBD1. The germline gives CDR1 MGHRA, CDR2 YSYEKL. CDR3 length equals 14 residues. J lost 4 bases, V lost 5 bases, and 4 bases had no gene match. The CDR3 nucleotides read TGCGCCAGCAGCGGGTGGACAGGGGGCACTGAAGCTTTCTTT. Translated, it gives CASSGWTGGTEAFF.

This clonotype was seen a single time. The gene calls are TRBV5-1 and TRBJ2-5; 10 bases are shared with TRBD1. This CDR3 contains 15 residues. Germline CDR1 and CDR2: SGHRS and YFSETQ. V trimming: 4 bases; J trimming: 2 bases; junction bases outside the gene matches: 5. The CDR3 region has the DNA TGCGCCAGCAGCACATGGGACAGGGGTCAAGAGACCCAGTACTTC. It encodes CASSTWDRGQETQYF.

This CDR3 is CASSPTPPLTDTQYF. Written as DNA, the CDR3 is TGTGCCAGCTCACCCACTCCACCACTCACAGATACGCAGTATTTT. This chain joins TRBV18 and TRBJ2-3; D remains ambiguous. V shed 3 bases and J shed 2 bases, with 12 bases lying between them. This CDR3 is built from 15 residues. Per the germline V gene, CDR1 is KGHSH and CDR2 is LQKENI. The full variable domain, in which reference TRBV18 and TRBJ2-3 provide the parts outside the CDR3, is NAGVMQNPRHLVRRRGQEARLRCSPMKGHSHVYWYRQLPEEGLKFMVYLQKENIIDESGMPKERFSAEFPKEGPSILRIQQVVRGDSAAYFCASSPTPPLTDTQYFGPGTRLTVL.

The chain uses TRBV6-5 and TRBJ1-1; possibly TRBD1 for D (5 bases). The CDR3 consists of 15 residues. CDR1 and CDR2 from the germline V gene are MNHEY and SVGAGI. V lost 5 bases and J 1 base, leaving 14 bases between the germline ends. DNA of the CDR3: TGTGCCAGCAGTCAAGGGACGGGGGGGAACACTGAAGCTTTCTTT. Amino acids: CASSQGTGGNTEAFF.

The V call is TRBV2, the J call TRBJ2-5, with D possibly being TRBD2 (5 bases). V dropped 7 bases and J dropped 2 bases, with 8 bases sitting between them. Germline CDR1 reads SNHLY; CDR2 reads FYNNEI. This CDR3 is 12 amino acids long. CDR3 DNA: TGTGCCAGCATCGGGGTTCAAGAGACCCAGTACTTC. It is translated as CASIGVQETQYF.

The chain couples TRBV5-1 to TRBJ2-1; 7 bases are a match to TRBD2. V lost 3 bases to trimming and J lost 0 bases; unmatched junction nucleotides: 9. Germline CDR1 is SGHRS and CDR2 is YFSETQ. The CDR3 loop spans 17 amino acids. The CDR3 DNA reads TGCGCCAGCAGCTCCTCCAAGACTAGCTCCTCCTACAATGAGCAGTTCTTC. This translates into CASSSSKTSSSYNEQFF.